This TCR beta chain was obtained from a study of blood T cell repertoires in COVID-19. Study-level information: The United States, Italy and Spain supplied acute and convalescent COVID-19 samples. PBMCs, B-cell-depleted T cells, or T cells were the source of the cDNA or gDNA that made up the material.

CDR3 length equals 15 residues. Germline CDR1 LGHDT, CDR2 YNNKEL (reference sequence). V lost 4 bases, J lost 14 bases, and 11 bases stayed unmatched. Clinical history as reported by participants underpinned cohort assignment. Original processing methods: Nucleated cell counts were estimated from reference gene primer amplification. Measured with immunoSEQ multiplex PCR; TCRdb has only the in-frame clones, and not every one. That table is the source of V, J and clone size, and D and trimming were worked out from the DNA. The table records 200,000 to 250,000 clones, roughly four fifths of them present only once.

Sequenced: PBMCs or T cells enriched from blood (not recorded which). The sequence derives from a woman aged 40 to 50 with acute COVID-19. The chain recombines TRBV3-1 (or the pseudogene TRBV3-2) with TRBJ1-6, with 10 bases aligning to TRBD1. CDR3 region: CASSLRDRGPSALHF. The CDR3 DNA sequence: TGTGCCAGCAGCCTCCGGGACAGGGGTCCTTCGGCCCTCCACTTT.